There are a few counts of the clone carrying this TCR beta chain. Its antigen is still unknown. MiXCR, run by TCRdb on the reads, gives a single entry per CDR3 protein. The table shows approximately 910,000 distinct CDR3 sequences, with 30% to 40% occurring only once. These data are taken from a study of T cell repertoires in cytomegalovirus infection. The V gene's germline CDR1 is SGHVS and CDR2 FNYEAQ. The CDR3 spans 15 residues. V lost 1 base, J lost 11 bases, and 15 bases lay in between. Sequencing was performed on cultured CD8+ T cells from PBMCs, taken from culture after CMV antigen stimulation. V gene TRBV7-6 combines with J gene TRBJ1-6; a weak D match, TRBD1 (5 bases). The clonotype comes from a human donor in good health (CMV status not recorded). Some clones in this sample may be carry-over from other donors' samples. The CDR3 protein is CASSLGRGRDTPLHF. The CDR3 region has the DNA TGTGCCAGCAGCTTAGGAAGGGGCCGAGATACACCCCTCCACTTT.